The present entry profiles one TCR beta chain with its context. Its antigen is still unknown. Germline V gene lookup returns CDR1 LNHNV and CDR2 YYDKDF (reference sequence). V was clipped by 3 bases and J by 0 bases, with 9 bases between them. The CDR3 covers 15 residues. The sample comes from a study of T cell responses to AZD1222 COVID-19 vaccine. The method was immunoSEQ multiplex PCR; TCRdb's version includes in-frame clones alone and lacks a portion of them. The sample has 90,000 to 150,000 clones, about 89% seen once. Study conclusions and caveats: With two AZD1222 doses given, Spike-specific TCR breadth and depth both rose. Clonal diversity was possibly underestimated; the donors were predominantly white British and more often female. Mapped onto spike, vaccine-associated CD4 TCRs spanned it and were dominant at 160-218 and 743-854. Seropositive at baseline were only a handful of AZD1222 recipients.

This specimen consisted of peripheral blood, obtained on day 0 of AZD1222 vaccination. This receptor was obtained from an adult in good health. The V gene is TRBV15, the J gene TRBJ1-3; no reliable D call. The CDR3 coding sequence is TGTGCCACCAGCAGGGGCGGAATCTCTGGAAACACCATATATTTT. This codes for CATSRGGISGNTIYF.